These 23 T cell receptor beta chains came from one sample sequenced in a study of human T cells and chemical hapten exposure. Regarding time point: pre-sensitization, week 0. As for treatment: therapeutic diphenylcyclopropenone sensitization with weekly scalp DPC. The starting material, unfractionated whole blood, was used for total RNA extraction. Each CDR3 protein gets one entry after TCRdb re-called the RACE reads with MiXCR. Of roughly 56,000 distinct CDR3 sequences listed, approximately 10% are singletons. Specimen: whole blood, collected in connection with sensitization to the hapten diphenylcyclopropenone (DPC). Receptors originate from a woman aged 25 to 39 with alopecia areata. Some clones in this sample may be carry-over from other donors' samples.

V gene TRBV12-3 or TRBV12-4 combines with J gene TRBJ1-3, with unresolved D. The CDR3 runs 14 residues. The germline V and J ends were trimmed by 5 bases and 1 base, with 9 bases remaining between them. The CDR3 bases are TGTGCCAGCAGTCTCGAATTTTCTGGAAACACCATATATTTT. It codes for CASSLEFSGNTIYF.

The rearrangement joins TRBV28 to TRBJ1-1; D might be TRBD1 (5 bases). Looked up from germline, CDR1 is MDHEN and CDR2 is SYDVKM. The CDR3 loop spans 14 amino acids. V was shortened by 7 bases and J by 7 bases, with 19 bases between the two germline ends. This CDR3 reads CASTLQGGGGEAFF. CDR3 DNA: TGTGCCAGCACTCTTCAGGGAGGTGGTGGTGAAGCTTTCTTT.

This clonotype was recorded a few times. The chain couples TRBV30 to TRBJ1-2, with no clear D. From germline, CDR1 is GTSNPN and CDR2 SVGIG (reference sequence). V lost 0 bases and J lost 0, with 2 bases in between. The CDR3 covers 12 residues. The CDR3: CAWSVPNYGYTF. The CDR3 bases are TGTGCCTGGAGTGTTCCTAACTATGGCTACACCTTC.

This clonotype was detected once. CDR3 loop: CASSPGPGLARDEQFF. The CDR3 nucleotides read TGCGCCAGCAGCCCGGGGCCGGGACTAGCTCGCGATGAGCAGTTCTTC. The rearrangement links TRBV5-1 to TRBJ2-1; 9 nucleotides agree with TRBD2. CDR3 length: 16 amino acids. CDR1 SGHRS and CDR2 YFSETQ come from the germline V gene. Losses at the gene ends were 4 bases for V and 8 bases for J; bases not matched to a gene: 13. Full variable domain (remainder filled in from reference TRBV5-1 and TRBJ2-1): KAGVTQTPRYLIKTRGQQVTLSCSPISGHRSVSWYQQTPGQGLQFLFEYFSETQRNKGNFPGRFSGRQFSNSRSEMNVSTLELGDSALYLCASSPGPGLARDEQFFGPGTRLTVL.

This clonotype was detected ten times or more. This sequence joins TRBV20-1 and TRBJ2-5, with 9 bases matching TRBD1. This CDR3 has 13 residues. Losses at the gene ends were 5 bases for V and 4 bases for J; bases not matched to a gene: 5. Germline CDR1 DFQATT, CDR2 SNEGSKA (reference sequence). CDR3 sequence reads: CSARTGGRETQYF. The CDR3 DNA reads TGCAGTGCTCGAACAGGGGGCAGAGAGACCCAGTACTTC.

In this sample, this clonotype turned up many times. CDR3 amino acids: CAIGPSVTEAFF. The CDR3 DNA is TGTGCCATCGGGCCCTCGGTCACTGAAGCTTTCTTT. The J gene is TRBJ1-1, the V gene TRBV10-3; D is unclear. Trimming shortened V by 8 bases and J by 4 bases, and 11 bases separated the two germline ends. The CDR3 contains 12 residues. Germline loops: CDR1 ENHRY, CDR2 SYGVKD.

V usage is TRBV20-1 and J usage is TRBJ2-5, with 7 bases identical to TRBD2. CDR3 length: 13 amino acids. Germline V gene sequence: CDR1 DFQATT, CDR2 SNEGSKA (reference sequence). V gave up 5 bases and J gave up 2 bases; unmatched junction bases: 5. The CDR3 coding sequence is TGCAGTGCTCCGGGGCGGGGGCAAGAGACCCAGTACTTC. It codes for CSAPGRGQETQYF.

This clonotype was found many times. The chain joins TRBV12-3 or TRBV12-4 to TRBJ1-1, with D unresolved. The CDR3 runs to 13 residues. The V end lost 0 bases, the J end lost 6 bases, and 8 bases lay between the germline ends. DNA for the CDR3: TGTGCCAGCAGTTTAGCCTCTAGGGCTGAAGCTTTCTTT. This gives the protein CASSLASRAEAFF.

The V call is TRBV2, the J call TRBJ1-4, with D possibly TRBD1 on 6 matching bases. CDR1 is SNHLY, CDR2 FYNNEI, per germline. V was clipped by 1 base and J by 7 bases, with 10 bases between them. The CDR3 has 14 amino acids. The CDR3 nucleotides are TGTGCCAGCAGTGAAGAGGGGGAGAGTGAAAAACTGTTTTTT. Residues: CASSEEGESEKLFF.

This clonotype showed up many times. This chain joins TRBV6-8 and TRBJ1-2; D perhaps matches TRBD1 (6 bases). V lost 2 bases to trimming and J lost 4 bases, with 11 bases between them. This CDR3 contains 14 residues. CDR1 and CDR2 (germline): MNHGY, SAAAGT. CDR3 nucleotide sequence: TGTGCCAGCAGTTACAGGGGGGAACTCTATGGCTACACCTTC. It specifies CASSYRGELYGYTF.

V is TRBV5-1 and J is TRBJ2-5, with D perhaps TRBD1 or TRBD2 (6 bases each). Looked up from germline, CDR1 is SGHRS and CDR2 is YFSETQ. Trimming removed 1 base from V and 2 bases from J, with 12 bases in between. The CDR3 loop spans 15 amino acids. CDR3: CASSLSGADQETQYF. The DNA of the CDR3 is TGCGCCAGCAGCTTGTCGGGGGCCGATCAAGAGACCCAGTACTTC.

This rearrangement joins TRBV11-3 to TRBJ2-3, with D perhaps TRBD1 (6 bases). In germline, CDR1 is SGHNT, CDR2 YENEEA. CDR3 length: 15 residues. V was pared by 6 bases and J by 0 bases, with 13 bases between. The CDR3 DNA reads as TGTGCCAGCAGTGCAGGGGACAAAAGCACAGATACGCAGTATTTT. The encoded protein is CASSAGDKSTDTQYF.

This sequence joins TRBV3-1 and TRBJ2-3, with D unresolved. V was shortened by 3 bases and J by 6 bases, with 4 bases between the two germline ends. Germline V gives CDR1 LGHDT, CDR2 YNNKEL (reference sequence). The CDR3 is 11 amino acids. Written as DNA, the CDR3 is TGTGCCAGCAGCCACTCCGATACGCAGTATTTT. Residues: CASSHSDTQYF.

This clonotype has just a few counts. The chain has TRBV13 and TRBJ2-3, with unresolved D. Germline V gives CDR1 PRHDT, CDR2 FYEKMQ (reference sequence). The germline V and J ends were trimmed by 5 bases and 4 bases, with 7 bases remaining between them. The CDR3 is 12 amino acids. CDR3 loop: CASSGRADTQYF. CDR3 sequence (DNA): TGTGCCAGCAGCGGAAGGGCAGATACGCAGTATTTT.

The V call is TRBV6-2 or TRBV6-3, the J call TRBJ2-3, with TRBD2 as a possible D gene (7 bases). The CDR3 is made up of 14 amino acids. The V and J ends lost 3 bases and 5 bases respectively, with 12 bases between them. Looked up from germline, CDR1 is MNHEY and CDR2 is SVGEGT. In DNA, the CDR3 is TGTGCCAGCAGTTATACGGGGGGCCTAGATACGCAGTATTTT. It yields the protein CASSYTGGLDTQYF.

This clonotype was seen many times. The gene calls are TRBV12-3 or TRBV12-4 and TRBJ1-2; a weak D match, TRBD1 (5 bases). V lost 3 bases and J lost 5, with 10 bases in between. The CDR3 has 13 amino acids. The chain's CDR3 is CASSFGGGYGYTF. The CDR3 DNA sequence: TGTGCCAGCAGTTTTGGGGGGGGTTATGGCTACACCTTC.

The chain uses TRBV20-1 and TRBJ1-5; the match to TRBD1 covers 10 bases. Trimming removed 2 bases from V and 6 bases from J; junction bases left unmatched: 13. This CDR3 has 17 amino acids. CDR1 and CDR2 from the germline V gene are DFQATT and SNEGSKA (reference sequence). The CDR3, as DNA: TGCAGTGCTAGAAACTCTCCGGGACAGGGGAGTCGTCAGCCCCAGCATTTT. It is translated as CSARNSPGQGSRQPQHF.

This sequence joins TRBV7-2 and TRBJ2-5; the match to TRBD2 covers 11 bases. The CDR3 covers 15 residues. Germline values: CDR1 SGHTA, CDR2 FQGNSA. V lost 6 bases and J lost 1; bases outside the gene matches: 4. The CDR3 region is CASRHTSGGQETQYF. In DNA, the CDR3 is TGTGCCAGCAGGCACACTAGCGGGGGCCAAGAGACCCAGTACTTC.

The table lists this clonotype with many counts. This sequence joins TRBV6-2 or TRBV6-3 and TRBJ2-1; 12 bases fit TRBD2. Germline-derived CDR1 and CDR2 are MNHEY and SVGEGT. V dropped 6 bases and J dropped 4; count of bases not matched to a gene: 4. This CDR3 has 15 residues. CDR3 sequence (DNA): TGTGCCAGCAGACCCCTAGCGGGGGGGTACAATGAGCAGTTCTTC. Amino acids: CASRPLAGGYNEQFF.

This chain links TRBV2 with TRBJ2-1, with 7 bases lining up with TRBD1. This CDR3 comprises 15 residues. Germline loops: CDR1 SNHLY, CDR2 FYNNEI. The J segment lost 0 bases and the V segment lost 6 bases, leaving 5 bases of the junction unmatched. The CDR3: CASRGQLSSYNEQFF. The DNA of the CDR3 is TGTGCCAGCAGGGGACAGCTTAGCTCCTACAATGAGCAGTTCTTC.

This clonotype showed up many times. V gene TRBV2 combines with J gene TRBJ2-7; 8 positions agree with TRBD2. Per germline, CDR1 SNHLY and CDR2 FYNNEI. The CDR3 is made up of 13 amino acids. Germline trimming cut 6 bases from V and 7 bases from J; bases unmatched to any gene: 8. The CDR3 nucleotides are TGTGCCAGCAGCCTCTTCTCGGGGGGGGAGCAGTACTTC. Protein: CASSLFSGGEQYF.

This clonotype was recorded many times. The genes are TRBV7-2 and TRBJ2-1; 10 nucleotides match TRBD2. J lost 6 bases, V lost 2 bases, and 4 bases had no gene match. The germline CDR1 and CDR2 sequences are SGHTA and FQGNSA. The CDR3 sequence is 15 residues long. CDR3 nucleotide sequence: TGTGCCAGCAGCTTATCCAGCGGGGGGGCCAATGAGCAGTTCTTC. Translating gives CASSLSSGGANEQFF.

This clonotype turned up a few times. A read error may produce the germline difference seen at one junction end. This sequence joins TRBV10-3 and TRBJ2-3; TRBD1 agrees at 8 bases. From germline, CDR1 is ENHRY and CDR2 SYGVKD. The CDR3 length is 15 residues. CDR3 sequence: CAISEPGGSTNTQYF. The CDR3 coding sequence is TGTGCCATCAGTGAGCCAGGGGGCAGCACAAATACGCAGTATTTT.